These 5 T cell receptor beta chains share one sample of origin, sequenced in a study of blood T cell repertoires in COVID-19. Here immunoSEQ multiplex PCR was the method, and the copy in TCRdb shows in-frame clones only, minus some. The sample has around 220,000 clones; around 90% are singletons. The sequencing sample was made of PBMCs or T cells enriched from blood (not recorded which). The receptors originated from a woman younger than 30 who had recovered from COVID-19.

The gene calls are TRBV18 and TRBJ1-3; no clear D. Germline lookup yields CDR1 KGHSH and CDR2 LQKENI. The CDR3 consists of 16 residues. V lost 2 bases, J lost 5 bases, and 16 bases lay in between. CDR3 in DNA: TGTGCCAGCTCACCATCTCCGGACGGGATGAGAAACACCATATATTTT. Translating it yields CASSPSPDGMRNTIYF.

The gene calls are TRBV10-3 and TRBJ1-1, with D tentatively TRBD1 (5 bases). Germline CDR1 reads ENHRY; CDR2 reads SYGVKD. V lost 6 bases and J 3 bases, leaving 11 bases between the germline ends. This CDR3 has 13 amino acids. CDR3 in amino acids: CAISTGPDTEAFF. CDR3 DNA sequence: TGTGCCATCAGCACAGGCCCGGACACTGAAGCTTTCTTT.

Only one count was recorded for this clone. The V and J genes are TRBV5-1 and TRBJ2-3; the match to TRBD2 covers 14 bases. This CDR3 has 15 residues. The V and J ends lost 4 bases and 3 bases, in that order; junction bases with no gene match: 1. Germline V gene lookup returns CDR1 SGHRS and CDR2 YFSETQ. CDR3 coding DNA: TGCGCCAGCAGCAGGACTAGCGGGAGGACAGATACGCAGTATTTT. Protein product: CASSRTSGRTDTQYF.

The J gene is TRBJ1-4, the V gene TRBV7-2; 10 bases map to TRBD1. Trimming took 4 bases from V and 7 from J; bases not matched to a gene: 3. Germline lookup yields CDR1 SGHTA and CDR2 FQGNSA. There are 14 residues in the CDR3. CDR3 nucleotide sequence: TGTGCCAGCAGCTACGGGACAGGGGCTGAAAAACTGTTTTTT. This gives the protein CASSYGTGAEKLFF.

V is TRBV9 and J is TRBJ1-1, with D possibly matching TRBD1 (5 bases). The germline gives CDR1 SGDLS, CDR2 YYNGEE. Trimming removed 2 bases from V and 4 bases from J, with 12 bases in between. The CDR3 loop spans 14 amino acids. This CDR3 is CASSVGGGATEAFF. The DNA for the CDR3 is TGTGCCAGCAGCGTCGGGGGAGGGGCCACTGAAGCTTTCTTT.